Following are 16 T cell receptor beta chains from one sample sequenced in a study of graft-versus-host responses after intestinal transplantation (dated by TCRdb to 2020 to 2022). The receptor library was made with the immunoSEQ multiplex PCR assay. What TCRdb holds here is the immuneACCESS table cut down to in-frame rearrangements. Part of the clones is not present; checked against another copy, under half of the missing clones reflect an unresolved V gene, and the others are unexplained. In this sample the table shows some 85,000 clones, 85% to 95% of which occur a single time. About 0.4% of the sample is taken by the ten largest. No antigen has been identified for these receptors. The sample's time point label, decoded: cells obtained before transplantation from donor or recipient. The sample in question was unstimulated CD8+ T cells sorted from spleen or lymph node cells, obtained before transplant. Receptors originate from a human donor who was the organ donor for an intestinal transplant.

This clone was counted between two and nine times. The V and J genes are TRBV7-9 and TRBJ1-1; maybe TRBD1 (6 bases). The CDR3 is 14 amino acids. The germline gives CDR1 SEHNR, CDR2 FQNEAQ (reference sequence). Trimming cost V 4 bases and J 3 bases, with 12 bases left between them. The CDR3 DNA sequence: TGTGCCAGCAGCTCCGTCAGGGGACACACTGAAGCTTTCTTT. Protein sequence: CASSSVRGHTEAFF.

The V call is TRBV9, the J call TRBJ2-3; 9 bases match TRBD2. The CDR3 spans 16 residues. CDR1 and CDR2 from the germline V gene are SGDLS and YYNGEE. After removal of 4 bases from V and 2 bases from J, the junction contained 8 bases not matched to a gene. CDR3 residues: CASSSRGGGATDTQYF. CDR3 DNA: TGTGCCAGCAGCTCTAGGGGCGGGGGGGCCACAGATACGCAGTATTTT.

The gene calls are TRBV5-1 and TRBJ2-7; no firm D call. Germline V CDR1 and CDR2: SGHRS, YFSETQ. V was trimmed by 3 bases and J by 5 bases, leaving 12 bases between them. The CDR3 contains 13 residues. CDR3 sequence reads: CASSWLESDEQYF. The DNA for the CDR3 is TGCGCCAGCAGCTGGTTAGAGTCCGACGAGCAGTACTTC.

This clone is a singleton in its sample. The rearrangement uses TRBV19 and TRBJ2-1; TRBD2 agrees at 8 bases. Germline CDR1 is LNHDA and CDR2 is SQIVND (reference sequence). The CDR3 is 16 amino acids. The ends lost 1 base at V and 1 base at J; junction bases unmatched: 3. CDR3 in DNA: TGTGCCAGTAGTATAGTGGTAGCGGGGTCCTACAATGAGCAGTTCTTC. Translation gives CASSIVVAGSYNEQFF.

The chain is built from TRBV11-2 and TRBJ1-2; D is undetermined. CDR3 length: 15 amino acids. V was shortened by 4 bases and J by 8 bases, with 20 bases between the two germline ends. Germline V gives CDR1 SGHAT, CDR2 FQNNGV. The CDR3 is CASSSPPGVWPGYTF. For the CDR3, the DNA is TGTGCCAGCAGCTCTCCCCCTGGAGTGTGGCCCGGCTACACCTTC.

The CDR3 sequence is CASGQGFDEQFF. Here the CDR3 DNA reads TGTGCCAGTGGACAGGGTTTCGATGAGCAGTTCTTC. The chain combines TRBV19 with TRBJ2-1, with TRBD1 matching over 8 bases. The CDR3 length is 12 residues. The germline V gene has CDR1 LNHDA and CDR2 SQIVND (reference sequence). With 8 bases clipped from V and 8 bases from J, the junction kept 5 bases outside the gene matches.

CDR3 region: CARSTRQGWYEQYF. The CDR3 nucleotides are TGTGCCAGAAGCACCCGACAGGGGTGGTACGAGCAGTACTTC. The V gene is TRBV5-3, the J gene TRBJ2-7; TRBD1 aligns across 8 bases. TRBV5-3 is treated as an ORF (open reading frame) with a function not yet certain. V lost 4 bases and J lost 4; bases outside the gene matches: 7. CDR3 length equals 14 residues.

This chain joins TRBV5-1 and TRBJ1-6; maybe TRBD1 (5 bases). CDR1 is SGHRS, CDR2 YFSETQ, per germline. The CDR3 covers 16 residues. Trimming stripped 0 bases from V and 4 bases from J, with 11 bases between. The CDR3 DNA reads TGCGCCAGCAGCTTGGCCCGACAGAGATATAATTCACCCCTCCACTTT. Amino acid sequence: CASSLARQRYNSPLHF.

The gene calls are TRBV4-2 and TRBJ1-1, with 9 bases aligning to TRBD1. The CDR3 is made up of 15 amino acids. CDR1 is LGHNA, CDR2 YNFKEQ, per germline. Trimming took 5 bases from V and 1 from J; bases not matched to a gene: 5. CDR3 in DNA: TGTGCCAGCAGCACCCCGACAGGGGGGAACACTGAAGCTTTCTTT. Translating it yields CASSTPTGGNTEAFF.

CDR3 in amino acids: CASSPSGRGAPDTQYF. The CDR3 bases are TGTGCCAGCAGCCCCAGTGGGCGGGGGGCCCCAGATACGCAGTATTTT. The chain combines TRBV9 with TRBJ2-3; 8 bases are shared with TRBD2. V lost 4 bases to trimming and J lost 4 bases; unmatched junction nucleotides: 11. This CDR3 region has 16 residues. Germline assignment: CDR1 SGDLS and CDR2 YYNGEE.

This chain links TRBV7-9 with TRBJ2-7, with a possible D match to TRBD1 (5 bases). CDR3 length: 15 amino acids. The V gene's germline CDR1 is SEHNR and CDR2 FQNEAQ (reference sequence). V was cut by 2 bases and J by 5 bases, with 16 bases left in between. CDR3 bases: TGTGCCAGCAGCTTACCTGGGCAGGGTCGGAACGAGCAGTACTTC. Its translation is CASSLPGQGRNEQYF.

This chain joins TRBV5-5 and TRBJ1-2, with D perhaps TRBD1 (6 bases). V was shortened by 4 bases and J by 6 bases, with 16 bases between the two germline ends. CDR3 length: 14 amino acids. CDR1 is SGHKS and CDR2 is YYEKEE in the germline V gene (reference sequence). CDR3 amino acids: CASSPDSIFHGYTF. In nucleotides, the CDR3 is TGTGCCAGCAGCCCGGACAGCATCTTTCATGGCTACACCTTC.

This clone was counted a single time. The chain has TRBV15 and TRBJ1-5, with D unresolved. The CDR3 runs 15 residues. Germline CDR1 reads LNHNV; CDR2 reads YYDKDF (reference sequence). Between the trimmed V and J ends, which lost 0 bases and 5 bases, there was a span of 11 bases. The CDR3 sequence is CATSRDLGLDQPQHF. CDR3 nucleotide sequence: TGTGCCACCAGCAGAGATCTGGGCCTGGATCAGCCCCAGCATTTT.

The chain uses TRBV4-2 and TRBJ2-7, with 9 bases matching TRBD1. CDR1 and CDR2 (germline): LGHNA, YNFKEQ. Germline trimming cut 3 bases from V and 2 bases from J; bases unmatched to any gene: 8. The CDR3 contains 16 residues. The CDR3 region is CASSQGQQGATYEQYF. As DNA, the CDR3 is TGTGCCAGCAGCCAGGGACAACAGGGGGCCACCTACGAGCAGTACTTC.

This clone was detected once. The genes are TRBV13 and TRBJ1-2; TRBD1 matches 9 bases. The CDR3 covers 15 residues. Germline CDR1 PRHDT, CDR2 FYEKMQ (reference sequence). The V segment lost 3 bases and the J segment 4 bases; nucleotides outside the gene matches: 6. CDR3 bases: TGTGCCAGCAGCTTCGGGACAGGGTCATTCTATGGCTACACCTTC. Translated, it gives CASSFGTGSFYGYTF.

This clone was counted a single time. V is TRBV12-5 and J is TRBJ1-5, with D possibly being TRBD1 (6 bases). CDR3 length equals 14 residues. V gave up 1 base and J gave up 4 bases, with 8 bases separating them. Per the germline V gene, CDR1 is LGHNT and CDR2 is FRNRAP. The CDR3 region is CASGLGQVNQPQHF. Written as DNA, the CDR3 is TGTGCTAGTGGTTTGGGACAGGTAAATCAGCCCCAGCATTTT.